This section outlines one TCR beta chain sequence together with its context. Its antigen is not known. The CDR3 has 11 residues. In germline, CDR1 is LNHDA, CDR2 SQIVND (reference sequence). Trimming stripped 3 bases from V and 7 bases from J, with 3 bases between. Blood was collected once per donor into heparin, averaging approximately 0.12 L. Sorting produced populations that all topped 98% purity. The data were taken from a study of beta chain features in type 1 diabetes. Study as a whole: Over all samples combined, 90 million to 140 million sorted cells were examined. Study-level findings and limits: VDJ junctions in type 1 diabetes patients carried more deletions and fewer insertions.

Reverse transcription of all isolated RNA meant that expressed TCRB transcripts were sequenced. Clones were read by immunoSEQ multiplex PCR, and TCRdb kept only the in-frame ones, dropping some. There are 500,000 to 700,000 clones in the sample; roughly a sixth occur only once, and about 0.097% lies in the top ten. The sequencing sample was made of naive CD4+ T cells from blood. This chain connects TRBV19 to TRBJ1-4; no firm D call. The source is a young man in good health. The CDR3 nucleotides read TGTGCCAGTAGTATTCTTGAAAAACTGTTTTTT. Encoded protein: CASSILEKLFF.